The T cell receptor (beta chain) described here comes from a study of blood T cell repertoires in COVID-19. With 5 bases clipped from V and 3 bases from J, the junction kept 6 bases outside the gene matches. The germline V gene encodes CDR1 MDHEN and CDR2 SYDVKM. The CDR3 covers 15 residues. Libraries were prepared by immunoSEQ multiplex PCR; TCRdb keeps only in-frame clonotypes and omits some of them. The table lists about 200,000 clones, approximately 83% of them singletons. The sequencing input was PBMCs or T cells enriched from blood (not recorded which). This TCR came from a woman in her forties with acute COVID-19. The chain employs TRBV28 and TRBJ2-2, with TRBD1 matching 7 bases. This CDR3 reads CASSIQGRHTGELFF. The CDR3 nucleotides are TGTGCCAGCAGTATACAGGGGAGACACACCGGGGAGCTGTTTTTT.